Below are 3 T cell receptor beta chains sequenced from a single sample in a study of Graves' ophthalmopathy and Graves' hyperthyroidism. The study amplified TCR beta CDR3 regions using RNA transcripts. HTBI-primed first-round RT-PCR preceded second-round multiplex PCR. In TCRdb, the multiplex PCR reads were re-called with MiXCR into one record per CDR3 protein. The sample shows hundreds of thousands of distinct CDR3 sequences, 20% to 25% of them seen only once. What was sequenced was peripheral blood. All receptors come from a woman between 18 and 29 years old with stable Graves' hyperthyroidism.

Ten or more counts support this clonotype. The chain couples TRBV19 to TRBJ2-7, with D possibly being TRBD1 or TRBD2 (5 bases each). The germline gives CDR1 LNHDA, CDR2 SQIVND (reference sequence). The CDR3 totals 13 residues. Trimming took off 1 base at V and 5 bases at J, with 9 bases between the two ends. The CDR3, as DNA: TGTGCCAGTAGTATAGTGAGGGGAGACGAGCAGTACTTC. Translation: CASSIVRGDEQYF.

This clonotype came up many times. This chain joins TRBV24-1 and TRBJ1-5, with D hard to call. Germline CDR1 and CDR2: KGHDR and SFDVKD. Trimming shortened V by 2 bases and J by 3 bases, and 10 bases separated the two germline ends. This CDR3 has 15 residues. The CDR3 spells CATSDSTAFNQPQHF. CDR3 nucleotide sequence: TGTGCCACCAGTGATTCAACGGCTTTCAATCAGCCCCAGCATTTT.

This clonotype has at least ten counts. V and J are TRBV4-2 and TRBJ2-7, with D perhaps given as TRBD1 or TRBD2 (5 bases each). Germline V lookup: CDR1 LGHNA, CDR2 YNFKEQ. The CDR3 spans 16 residues. V lost 1 base and J lost 2, with 15 bases in between. CDR3 loop: CASSQGARDGTYEQYF. CDR3 nucleotide sequence: TGTGCCAGCAGCCAAGGGGCTCGGGACGGTACCTACGAGCAGTACTTC.